This T cell receptor beta chain was found in a study of blood T cells in healthy people across ages. A second about 7 to 11 cycle PCR used barcoded and J-beta primers. CDR3-containing paired-end reads numbered at least 3 million in each sample. TCRdb redid the calling of the 5' RACE reads with MiXCR, one entry per CDR3 protein. The top ten clones hold about 11% of a sample with approximately 1.5 million distinct CDR3 sequences, roughly a third of them seen once. The TCR originated in a woman aged 25 to 39 in good health. Sequencing was done on a sample of blood.

The CDR3 reads CASSDFGGDTEAFF. CDR3 nucleotides: TGTGCCAGCAGTGATTTTGGGGGGGACACTGAAGCTTTCTTT. The V call is TRBV2, the J call TRBJ1-1; D perhaps matches TRBD1 (5 bases). V was shortened by 3 bases and J by 3 bases, with 11 bases between the two germline ends. Germline V gives CDR1 SNHLY, CDR2 FYNNEI. The CDR3 loop spans 14 amino acids.